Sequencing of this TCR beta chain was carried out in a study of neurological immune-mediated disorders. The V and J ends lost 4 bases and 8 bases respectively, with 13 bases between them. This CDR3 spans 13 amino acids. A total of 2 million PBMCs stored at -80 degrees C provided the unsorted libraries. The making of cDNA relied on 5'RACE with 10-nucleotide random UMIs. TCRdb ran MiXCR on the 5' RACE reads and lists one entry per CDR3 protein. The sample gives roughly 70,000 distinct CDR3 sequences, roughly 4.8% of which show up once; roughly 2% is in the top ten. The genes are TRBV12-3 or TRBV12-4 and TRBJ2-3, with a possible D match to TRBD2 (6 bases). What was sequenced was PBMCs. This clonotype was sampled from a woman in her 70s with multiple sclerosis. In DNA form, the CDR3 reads TGTGCCAGCAGTTCCGTCTCCGGGAGTACGCAGTATTTT. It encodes CASSSVSGSTQYF.